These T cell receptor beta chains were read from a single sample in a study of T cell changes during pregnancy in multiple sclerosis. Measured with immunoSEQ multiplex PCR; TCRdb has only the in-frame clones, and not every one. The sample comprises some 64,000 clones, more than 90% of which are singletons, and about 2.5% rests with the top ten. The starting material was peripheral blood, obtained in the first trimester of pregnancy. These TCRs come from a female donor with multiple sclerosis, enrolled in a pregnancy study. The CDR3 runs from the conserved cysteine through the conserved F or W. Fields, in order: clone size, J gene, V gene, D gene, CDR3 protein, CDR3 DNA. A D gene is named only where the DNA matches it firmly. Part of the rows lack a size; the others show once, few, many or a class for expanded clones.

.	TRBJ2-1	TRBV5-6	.	CASSLGTGWSSYNEQFF	TGTGCCAGCAGCTTGGGCACAGGGTGGAGCTCCTACAATGAGCAGTTCTTC
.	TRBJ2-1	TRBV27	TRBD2	CASSLRQQTGGAYNEQFF	TGTGCCAGCAGTCTGAGACAGCAGACGGGAGGGGCCTACAATGAGCAGTTCTTC
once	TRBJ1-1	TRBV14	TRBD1	CASSLRQGIGSTEAFF	TGTGCCAGCAGCCTCCGACAGGGTATAGGGAGCACTGAAGCTTTCTTT
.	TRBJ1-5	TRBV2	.	CASSEARRAGGAQHF	TGTGCCAGCAGTGAAGCGCGAAGGGCCGGGGGTGCCCAGCATTTT
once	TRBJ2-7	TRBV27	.	CASSFDGAYEQYF	TGTGCCAGCAGTTTCGACGGGGCCTACGAGCAGTACTTC
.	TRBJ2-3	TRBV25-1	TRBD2	CASSEYVGGARDTQYF	TGTGCCAGCAGTGAATACGTCGGGGGGGCTCGGGATACGCAGTATTTT
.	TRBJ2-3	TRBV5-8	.	CASSFLGVVNTDTQYF	TGTGCCAGCAGCTTCTTAGGGGTGGTTAACACAGATACGCAGTATTTT
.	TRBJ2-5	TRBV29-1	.	CSGQSTGEETQYF	TGCAGCGGCCAATCGACAGGAGAAGAGACCCAGTACTTC
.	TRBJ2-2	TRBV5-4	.	CASSLGLQGNTGELFF	TGTGCCAGCAGCTTGGGGTTGCAGGGTAACACCGGGGAGCTGTTTTTT
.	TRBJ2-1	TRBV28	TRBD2	CASSSPAGDFNEQFF	TGTGCCAGCAGTTCCCCAGCGGGAGACTTCAATGAGCAGTTCTTC
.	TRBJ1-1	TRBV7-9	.	CASSLEPGRMNTEAFF	TGTGCCAGCAGCTTAGAACCGGGGAGAATGAACACTGAAGCTTTCTTT
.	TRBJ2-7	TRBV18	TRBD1	CASSPRDRGSYEQYF	TGTGCCAGCTCACCCCGGGACAGGGGGTCCTACGAGCAGTACTTC
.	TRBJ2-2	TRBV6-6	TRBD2	CASSFLAGVTGELFF	TGTGCCAGCAGCTTCCTTGCGGGGGTCACCGGGGAGCTGTTTTTT
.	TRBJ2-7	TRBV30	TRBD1	CAWTGTGRPYEQYF	TGTGCCTGGACGGGGACAGGGAGGCCCTACGAGCAGTACTTC
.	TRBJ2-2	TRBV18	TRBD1	CASSGQGASTGELFF	TGTGCCAGCTCCGGACAGGGGGCTAGCACCGGGGAGCTGTTTTTT
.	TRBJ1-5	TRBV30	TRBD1	CAWRGQEYQPQHF	TGTGCCTGGAGGGGACAGGAGTATCAGCCCCAGCATTTT
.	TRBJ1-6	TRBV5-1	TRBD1	CASSSGTGGSPLHF	TGCGCCAGCAGCTCTGGGACAGGCGGTTCACCCCTCCACTTT
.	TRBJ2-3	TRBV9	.	CASSLSTDTQYF	TGTGCCAGCAGCCTTAGCACAGATACGCAGTATTTT
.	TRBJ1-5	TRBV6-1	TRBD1	CASSAPGQVDQPQHF	TGTGCCAGCAGTGCCCCGGGACAGGTCGATCAGCCCCAGCATTTT
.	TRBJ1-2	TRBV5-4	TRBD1	CASSLTGVGGYGYTF	TGTGCCAGCAGCTTGACAGGGGTTGGAGGGTATGGCTACACCTTC
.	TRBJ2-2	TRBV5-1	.	CASRRHMNTGELFF	TGCGCCAGCAGAAGACACATGAACACCGGGGAGCTGTTTTTT
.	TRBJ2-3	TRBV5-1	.	CASSTSTDTQYF	TGCGCCAGCAGCACTAGCACAGATACGCAGTATTTT
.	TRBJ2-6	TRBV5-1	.	CASSSSGVGANVLTF	TGCGCCAGCAGTTCCTCCGGGGTCGGGGCCAACGTCCTGACTTTC
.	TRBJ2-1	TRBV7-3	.	CASSLIGEMGNEQFF	TGTGCCAGCAGCTTAATCGGGGAGATGGGTAATGAGCAGTTCTTC
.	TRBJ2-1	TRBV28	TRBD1	CASRDRAAYNEQFF	TGTGCCAGCAGGGACAGGGCCGCCTACAATGAGCAGTTCTTC